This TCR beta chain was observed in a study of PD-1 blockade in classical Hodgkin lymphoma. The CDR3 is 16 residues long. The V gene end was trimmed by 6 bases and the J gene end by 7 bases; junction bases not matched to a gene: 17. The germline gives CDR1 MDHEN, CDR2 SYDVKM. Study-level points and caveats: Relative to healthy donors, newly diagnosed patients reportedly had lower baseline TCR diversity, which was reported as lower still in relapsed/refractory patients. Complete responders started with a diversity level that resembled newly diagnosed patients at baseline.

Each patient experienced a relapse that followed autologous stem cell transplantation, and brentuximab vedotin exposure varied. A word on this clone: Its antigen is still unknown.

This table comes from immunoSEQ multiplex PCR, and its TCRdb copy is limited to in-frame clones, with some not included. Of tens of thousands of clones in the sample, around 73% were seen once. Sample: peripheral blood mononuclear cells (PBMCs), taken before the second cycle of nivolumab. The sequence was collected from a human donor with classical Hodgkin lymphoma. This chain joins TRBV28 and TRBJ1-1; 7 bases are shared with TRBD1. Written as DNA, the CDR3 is TGTGCCAGCAGCCTATTAGGACAGGCGGATCCGGTTGAAGCTTTCTTT. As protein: CASSLLGQADPVEAFF.